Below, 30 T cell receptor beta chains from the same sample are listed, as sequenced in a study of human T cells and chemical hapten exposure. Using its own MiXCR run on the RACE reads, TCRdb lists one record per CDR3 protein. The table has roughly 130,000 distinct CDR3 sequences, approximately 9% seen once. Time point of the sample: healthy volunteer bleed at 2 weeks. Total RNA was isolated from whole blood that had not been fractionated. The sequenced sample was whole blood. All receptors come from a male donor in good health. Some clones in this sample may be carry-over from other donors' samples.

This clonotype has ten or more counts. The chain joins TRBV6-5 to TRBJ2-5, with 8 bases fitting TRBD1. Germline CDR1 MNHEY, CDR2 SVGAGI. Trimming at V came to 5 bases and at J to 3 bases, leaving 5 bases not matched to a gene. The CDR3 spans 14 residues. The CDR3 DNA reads TGTGCCAGCAGTCCTCCGGACAGGGAAGAGACCCAGTACTTC. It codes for CASSPPDREETQYF.

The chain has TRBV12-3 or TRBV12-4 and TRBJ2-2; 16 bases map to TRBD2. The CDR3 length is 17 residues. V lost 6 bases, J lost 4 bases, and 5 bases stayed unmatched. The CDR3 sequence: CASRGTSGGAGTGELFF. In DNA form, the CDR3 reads TGTGCCAGCAGGGGGACTAGCGGGGGGGCGGGCACCGGGGAGCTGTTTTTT.

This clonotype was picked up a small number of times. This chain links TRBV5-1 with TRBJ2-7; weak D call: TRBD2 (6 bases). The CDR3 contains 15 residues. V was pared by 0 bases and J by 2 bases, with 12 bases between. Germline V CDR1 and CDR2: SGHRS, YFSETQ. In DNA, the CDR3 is TGCGCCAGCAGCTTGGCCCCCGGGGGAGCCTACGAGCAGTACTTC. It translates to CASSLAPGGAYEQYF.

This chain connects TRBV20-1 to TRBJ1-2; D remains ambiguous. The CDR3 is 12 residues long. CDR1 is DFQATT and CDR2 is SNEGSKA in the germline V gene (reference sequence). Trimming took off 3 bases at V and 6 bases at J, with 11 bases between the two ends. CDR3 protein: CSASRWGDGYTF. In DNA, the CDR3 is TGCAGTGCTAGCAGGTGGGGTGATGGCTACACCTTC.

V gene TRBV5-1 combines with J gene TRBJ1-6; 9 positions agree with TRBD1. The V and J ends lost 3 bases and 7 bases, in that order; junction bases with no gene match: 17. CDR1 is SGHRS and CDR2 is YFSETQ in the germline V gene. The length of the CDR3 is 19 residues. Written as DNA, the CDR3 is TGCGCCAGCAGCTCAGGACAGGGGCAAGGATATAGCCGCAATTCACCCCTCCACTTT. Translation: CASSSGQGQGYSRNSPLHF.

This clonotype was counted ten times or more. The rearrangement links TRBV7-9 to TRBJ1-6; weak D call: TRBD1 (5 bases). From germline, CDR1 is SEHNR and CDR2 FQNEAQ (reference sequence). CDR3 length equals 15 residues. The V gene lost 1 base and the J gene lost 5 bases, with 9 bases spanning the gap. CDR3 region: CASSLGDRDNSPLHF. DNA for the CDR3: TGTGCCAGCAGCTTAGGCGACAGAGATAATTCACCCCTCCACTTT.

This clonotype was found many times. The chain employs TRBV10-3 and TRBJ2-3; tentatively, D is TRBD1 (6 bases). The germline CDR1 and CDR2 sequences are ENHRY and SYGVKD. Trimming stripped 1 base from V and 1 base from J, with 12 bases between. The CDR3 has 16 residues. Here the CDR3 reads CAISELDSLGTDTQYF. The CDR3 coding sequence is TGTGCCATCAGTGAGTTGGACAGCCTGGGCACAGATACGCAGTATTTT.

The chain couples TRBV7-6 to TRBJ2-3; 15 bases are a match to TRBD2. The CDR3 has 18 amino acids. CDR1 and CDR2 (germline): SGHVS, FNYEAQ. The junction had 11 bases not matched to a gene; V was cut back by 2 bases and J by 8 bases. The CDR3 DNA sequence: TGTGCCAGCAGCTTATTAGAGGGGACTAGCGGGGGGAGACGTACGCAGTATTTT. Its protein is CASSLLEGTSGGRRTQYF.

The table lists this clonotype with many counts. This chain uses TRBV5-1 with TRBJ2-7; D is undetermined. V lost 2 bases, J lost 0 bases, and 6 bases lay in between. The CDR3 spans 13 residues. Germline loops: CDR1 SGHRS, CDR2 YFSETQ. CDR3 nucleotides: TGCGCCAGCAGCTTAATCTCCTCCTACGAGCAGTACTTC. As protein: CASSLISSYEQYF.

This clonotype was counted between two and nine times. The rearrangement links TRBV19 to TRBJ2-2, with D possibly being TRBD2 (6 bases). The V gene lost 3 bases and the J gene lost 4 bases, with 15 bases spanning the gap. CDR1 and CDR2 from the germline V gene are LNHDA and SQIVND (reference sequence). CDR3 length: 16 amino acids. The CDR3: CASSINGDFPTGELFF. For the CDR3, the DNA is TGTGCCAGTAGTATTAACGGGGACTTTCCCACCGGGGAGCTGTTTTTT.

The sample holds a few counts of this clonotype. CDR3 nucleotides: TGTGCCAGCAGTCCACACCCATCGACTAGCAATCAGCCCCAGCATTTT. As protein: CASSPHPSTSNQPQHF. The chain combines TRBV12-3 or TRBV12-4 with TRBJ1-5; D gene ambiguous. The length of the CDR3 is 16 residues. Trimming removed 5 bases from V and 0 bases from J, with 14 bases in between.

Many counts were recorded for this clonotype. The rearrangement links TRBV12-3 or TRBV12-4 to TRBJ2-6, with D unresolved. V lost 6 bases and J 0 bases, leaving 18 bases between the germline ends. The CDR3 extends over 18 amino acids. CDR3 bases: TGTGCCAGCAGCCCCGAAATCCGAGACAACTCTGGGGCCAACGTCCTGACTTTC. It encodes CASSPEIRDNSGANVLTF.

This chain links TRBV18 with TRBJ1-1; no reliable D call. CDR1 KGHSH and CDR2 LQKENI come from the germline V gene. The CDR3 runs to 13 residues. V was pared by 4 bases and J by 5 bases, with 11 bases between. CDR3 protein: CASSRVYGTEAFF. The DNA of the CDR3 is TGTGCCAGCTCACGGGTTTATGGGACTGAAGCTTTCTTT.

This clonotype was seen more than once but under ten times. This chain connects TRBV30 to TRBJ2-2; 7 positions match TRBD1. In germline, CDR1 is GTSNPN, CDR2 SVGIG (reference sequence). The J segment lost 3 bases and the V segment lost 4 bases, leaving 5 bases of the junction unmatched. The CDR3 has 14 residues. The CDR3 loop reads CAWTQDRDTGELFF. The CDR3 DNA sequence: TGTGCCTGGACCCAAGACAGGGACACCGGGGAGCTGTTTTTT.

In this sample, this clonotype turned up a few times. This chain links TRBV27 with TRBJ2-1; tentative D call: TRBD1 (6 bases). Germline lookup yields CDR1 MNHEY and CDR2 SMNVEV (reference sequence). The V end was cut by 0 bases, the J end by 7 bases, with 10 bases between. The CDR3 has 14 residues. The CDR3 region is CASSLSNRANEQFF. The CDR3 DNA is TGTGCCAGCAGTTTATCAAACAGGGCAAATGAGCAGTTCTTC.

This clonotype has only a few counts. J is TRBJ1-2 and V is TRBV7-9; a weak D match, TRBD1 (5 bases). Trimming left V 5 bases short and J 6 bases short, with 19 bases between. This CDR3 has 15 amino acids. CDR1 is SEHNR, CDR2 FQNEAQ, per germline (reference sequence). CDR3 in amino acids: CASSGVGEGIDGYTF. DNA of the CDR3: TGTGCCAGCAGCGGAGTGGGGGAGGGGATTGATGGCTACACCTTC. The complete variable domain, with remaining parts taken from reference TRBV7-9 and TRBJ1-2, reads DTGVSQNPRHKITKRGQNVTFRCDPISEHNRLYWYRQTLGQGPEFLTYFQNEAQLEKSRLLSDRFSAERPKGSFSTLEIQRTEQGDSAMYLCASSGVGEGIDGYTFGSGTRLTVV.

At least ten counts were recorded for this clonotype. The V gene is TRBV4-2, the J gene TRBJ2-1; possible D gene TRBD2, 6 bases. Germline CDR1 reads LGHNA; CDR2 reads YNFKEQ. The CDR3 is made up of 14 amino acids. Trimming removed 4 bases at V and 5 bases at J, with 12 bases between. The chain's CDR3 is CASSPPGLHNEQFF. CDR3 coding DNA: TGTGCCAGCAGCCCCCCGGGACTCCACAATGAGCAGTTCTTC.

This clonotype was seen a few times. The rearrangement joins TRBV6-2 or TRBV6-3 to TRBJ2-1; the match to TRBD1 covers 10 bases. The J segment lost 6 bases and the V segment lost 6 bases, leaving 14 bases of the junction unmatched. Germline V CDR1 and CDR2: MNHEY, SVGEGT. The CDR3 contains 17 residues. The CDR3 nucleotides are TGTGCCAGCAGCCAAGGGGTGGGACAGGGGACCTCCAATGAGCAGTTCTTC. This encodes CASSQGVGQGTSNEQFF.

The CDR3 sequence: CASSLQPGLAGGWGTGELFF. The CDR3 region has the DNA TGCGCCAGCAGCTTGCAGCCGGGACTAGCGGGTGGATGGGGTACCGGGGAGCTGTTTTTT. The chain links TRBV5-1 to TRBJ2-2; 12 nucleotides line up with TRBD2. With V trimmed by 1 base and J by 5 bases, 15 bases remained unmatched. CDR1 and CDR2 (germline): SGHRS, YFSETQ. The CDR3 has 20 residues.

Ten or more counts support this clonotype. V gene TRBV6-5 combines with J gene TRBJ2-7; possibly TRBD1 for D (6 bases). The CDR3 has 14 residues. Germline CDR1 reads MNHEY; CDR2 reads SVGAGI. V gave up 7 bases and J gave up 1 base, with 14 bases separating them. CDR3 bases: TGTGCCAGCAAAAGGACAGCTTCTTCCTACGAGCAGTACTTC. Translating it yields CASKRTASSYEQYF.

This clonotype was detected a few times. CDR3 loop: CASSLDGNGYEQYF. Written as DNA, the CDR3 is TGTGCCAGCAGCTTAGATGGGAACGGCTACGAGCAGTACTTC. The gene calls are TRBV7-9 and TRBJ2-7; D remains unclear. V dropped 1 base and J dropped 3 bases, with 10 bases sitting between them. CDR1 is SEHNR, CDR2 FQNEAQ, per germline (reference sequence). The CDR3 spans 14 residues.

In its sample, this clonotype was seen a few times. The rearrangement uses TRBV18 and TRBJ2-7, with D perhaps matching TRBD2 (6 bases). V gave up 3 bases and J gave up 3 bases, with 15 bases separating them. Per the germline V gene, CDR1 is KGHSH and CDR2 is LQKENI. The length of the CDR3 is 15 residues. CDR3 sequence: CASSPEGRSSYEQYF. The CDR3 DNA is TGTGCCAGCTCACCGGAGGGACGGAGCAGCTACGAGCAGTACTTC.

The DNA for the CDR3 is TGTGCCAGCAGCTTAGTTGGGGTCTACGAGCAGTACTTC. The encoded protein is CASSLVGVYEQYF. V gene TRBV7-2 combines with J gene TRBJ2-7; D is ambiguous. The V gene lost 1 base and the J gene lost 3 bases, with 7 bases spanning the gap. This CDR3 region has 13 residues. CDR1 is SGHTA and CDR2 is FQGNSA in the germline V gene.

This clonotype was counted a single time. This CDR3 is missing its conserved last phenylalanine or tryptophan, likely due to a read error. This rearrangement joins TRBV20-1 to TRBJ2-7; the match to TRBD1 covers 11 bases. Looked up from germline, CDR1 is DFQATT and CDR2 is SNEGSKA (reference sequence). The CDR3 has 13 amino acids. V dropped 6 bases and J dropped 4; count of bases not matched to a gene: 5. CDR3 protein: CSAPGQGEYEQYL. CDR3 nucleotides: TGCAGTGCCCCGGGACAGGGGGAGTACGAGCAGTACCTC.

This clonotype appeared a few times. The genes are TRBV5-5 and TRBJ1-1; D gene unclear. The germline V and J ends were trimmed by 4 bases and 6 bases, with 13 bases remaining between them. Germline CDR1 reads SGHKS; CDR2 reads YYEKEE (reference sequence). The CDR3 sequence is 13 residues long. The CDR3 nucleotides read TGTGCCAGCAGCGATTTAGGCGCCGCTGAAGCTTTCTTT. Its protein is CASSDLGAAEAFF.

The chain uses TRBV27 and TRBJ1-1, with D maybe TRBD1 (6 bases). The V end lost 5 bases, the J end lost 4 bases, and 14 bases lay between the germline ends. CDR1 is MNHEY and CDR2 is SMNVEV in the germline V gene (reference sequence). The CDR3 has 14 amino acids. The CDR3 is CASSKHTGITEAFF. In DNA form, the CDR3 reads TGTGCCAGCAGTAAACATACAGGGATCACTGAAGCTTTCTTT.

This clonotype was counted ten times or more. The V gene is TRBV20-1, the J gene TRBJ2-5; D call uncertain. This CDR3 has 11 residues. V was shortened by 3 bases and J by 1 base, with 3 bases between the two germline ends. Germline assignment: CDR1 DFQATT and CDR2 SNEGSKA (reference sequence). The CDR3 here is CSASTQETQYF. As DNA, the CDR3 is TGCAGTGCTAGCACCCAAGAGACCCAGTACTTC.

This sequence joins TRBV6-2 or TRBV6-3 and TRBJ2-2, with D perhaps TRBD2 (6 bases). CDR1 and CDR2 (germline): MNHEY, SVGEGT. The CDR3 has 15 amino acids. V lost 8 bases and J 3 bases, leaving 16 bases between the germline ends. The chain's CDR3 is CASSLGGEHTGELFF. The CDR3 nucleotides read TGTGCCAGCTCGTTAGGAGGGGAACACACCGGGGAGCTGTTTTTT.

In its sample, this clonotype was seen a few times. The CDR3 DNA follows: TGCGCCAGCAGCCAACAGACAGCCGCTAACTATGGCTACACCTTC. Translating gives CASSQQTAANYGYTF. The chain links TRBV4-3 to TRBJ1-2, with D maybe TRBD1 (5 bases). The CDR3 is 15 residues long. Germline V lookup: CDR1 LGHNA, CDR2 YSLEER. V was pared by 2 bases and J by 0 bases, with 10 bases between.

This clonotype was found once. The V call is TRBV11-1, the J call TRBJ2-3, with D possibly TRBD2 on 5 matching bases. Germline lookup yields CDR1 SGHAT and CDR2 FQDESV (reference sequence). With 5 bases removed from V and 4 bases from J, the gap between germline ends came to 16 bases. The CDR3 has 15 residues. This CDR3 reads CASSEEVGGPDTQYF. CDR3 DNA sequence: TGTGCCAGCAGCGAGGAGGTAGGAGGTCCAGATACGCAGTATTTT.